These 2 T cell receptor beta chains share one sample of origin, sequenced in a study of T cells in women clearing cervical HPV infection (dated by TCRdb to 2017 to 2018). Library creation used the immunoSEQ multiplex PCR assay. TCRdb provides this immuneACCESS table in a form limited to in-frame rearrangements. Some clones are lacking; in checked studies, under half of them reflect an unresolved V gene, and why the rest are absent is not known. The table of this sample itemizes about 41,000 clones. The leading ten clones occupy about 8% of the sample. Sequences were obtained from blood buffy coat. The receptor set was obtained from a woman aged 18-69 years with a cervical HPV16 infection that either progressed to CIN3+ or cleared (not recorded which).

As concerns this clone: The read ends 3 residues before the CDR3 terminus; that terminus is restored from the germline J gene. The rearrangement links TRBV20-1 to TRBJ2-7; possible D gene TRBD1, 6 bases. Trimming cost V 5 bases and J 1 base, with 15 bases left between them. The length of the CDR3 is 14 residues. The V gene's germline CDR1 is DFQATT and CDR2 SNEGSKA (reference sequence). The CDR3 DNA, read in part, is TGCAGTGCTTCCCGACAGGTTAGATCCTACGAG. Translating it yields CSASRQVRSYE. The entire CDR3 sequence reads CSASRQVRSYEQYF.

In the case of this clone: The CDR3 end falls 3 residues outside the read, so it is completed with the germline J gene. The chain recombines TRBV2 with TRBJ1-1; D may be TRBD1 (6 bases). With 8 bases removed from V and 5 bases from J, the gap between germline ends came to 18 bases. Germline V gives CDR1 SNHLY, CDR2 FYNNEI. This CDR3 region has 14 residues. CDR3 in amino acids: CASGQDGRGTEAFF. The sequenced CDR3 bases are TGTGCCAGCGGGCAGGATGGCAGGGGAACTGAA.